There are many counts of the clone carrying this TCR beta chain. Its antigen is not identified. The data derive from a study of identical twins. Study-level results: Excess low generation probability was seen in twin-shared out-of-frame alpha sequences.

TCRdb re-called the 5' RACE reads through MiXCR, storing one row per CDR3 protein. There are hundreds of thousands of distinct CDR3 sequences in the sample; approximately 13% occur only once, and approximately 7.5% lies in the top ten. The CDR3 consists of 14 residues. Germline values: CDR1 MNHNS, CDR2 SASEGT. Trimming stripped 1 base from V and 6 bases from J, with 9 bases between. The same sample was also studied in work on yellow fever vaccine responses in identical twins.

The chain has TRBV6-1 and TRBJ2-2; no clear D gene. The clonotype originates from a woman in her late teens or twenties in good health. The material sequenced was CD8+ T cells sorted from blood. The CDR3 protein is CASSEGSGSGELFF. The CDR3 DNA is TGTGCCAGCAGTGAAGGATCCGGGTCCGGGGAGCTGTTTTTT.